These T cell receptor beta chains were read from a single sample in a study of shared clonotypes between healthy human individuals. The table came from immunoSEQ multiplex PCR; TCRdb's copy has only in-frame clones and leaves some out. The sample includes fewer than 1.4 million clones, about 84% of them seen just once. The source material was memory CD4+ T cells from PBMCs. The receptors originated from a man aged 18 to 29 in good health. Some clones in this sample may be carry-over from other donors' samples. CDR3s include the opening cysteine and the closing phenylalanine or tryptophan. Each record gives: D gene, clone size, J gene, V gene, CDR3 protein, CDR3 DNA. The D gene is left open where the match is weak. Clone size, where shown, is once, few, many, or a class for clones that have expanded.

NA NA TRBJ1-2 TRBV5-1 CASSHSSGPREGYTF TGCGCCAGCAGCCACTCTAGCGGGCCTAGGGAGGGCTACACCTTC
NA NA TRBJ2-5 TRBV5-1 CASSLRTGQETQYF TGCGCCAGCAGCCTGAGGACCGGACAAGAGACCCAGTACTTC
NA NA TRBJ2-5 TRBV5-1 CASSPVGTARSGETQYF TGCGCCAGCAGCCCGGTGGGGACTGCCCGGAGTGGGGAGACCCAGTACTTC
TRBD1 NA TRBJ2-7 TRBV28 CASSPGTGFTYEQYF TGTGCCAGCAGTCCGGGGACAGGGTTTACCTACGAGCAGTACTTC
NA NA TRBJ1-2 TRBV7-8 CASSATGARGYTF TGTGCCAGCAGCGCGACGGGGGCCCGTGGCTACACCTTC
NA NA TRBJ1-2 TRBV7-9 CASSLALQGTSDGYTF TGTGCCAGCAGCTTAGCGCTTCAGGGTACATCGGACGGCTACACCTTC
NA NA TRBJ2-3 TRBV4-1 CASSQEDGDTQYF TGCGCCAGCAGCCAGGAAGATGGAGATACGCAGTATTTT
TRBD2 NA TRBJ2-7 TRBV4-1 CASSQVGLAGEQYF TGCGCCAGCAGCCAAGTGGGACTAGCGGGAGAGCAGTACTTC
TRBD1 NA TRBJ1-2 TRBV27 CASRTFTGVLYGYTF TGTGCCAGCAGGACCTTCACAGGGGTATTATATGGCTACACCTTC
NA NA TRBJ2-2 TRBV27 CASSRYRDTGELFF TGTGCCAGCAGTCGGTACAGGGACACCGGGGAGCTGTTTTTT
NA few TRBJ1-4 TRBV28 CASSSGTREKLFF TGTGCCAGCAGTTCCGGGACAAGGGAAAAACTGTTTTTT
TRBD2 NA TRBJ2-2 TRBV28 CASSSLAGEWELFF TGTGCCAGCAGTTCCCTAGCGGGAGAGTGGGAGCTGTTTTTT
TRBD1 NA TRBJ2-3 TRBV30 CAWRQTGADTQYF TGTGCCTGGAGGCAGACAGGGGCAGATACGCAGTATTTT
TRBD2 few TRBJ2-7 TRBV7-8 CASSASGRAGEQYF TGTGCCAGCAGCGCAAGCGGGAGGGCCGGCGAGCAGTACTTC
TRBD1 NA TRBJ1-1 TRBV10-3 CAINKDRETEAFF TGTGCCATCAATAAGGACAGGGAAACTGAAGCTTTCTTT
TRBD2 NA TRBJ2-7 TRBV27 CASSLWSGGEQYF TGTGCCAGCAGTTTATGGAGCGGGGGTGAGCAGTACTTC
NA NA TRBJ2-7 TRBV5-1 CASSLAAGGQYF TGCGCCAGCAGCTTGGCCGCAGGCGGGCAGTACTTC
NA NA TRBJ1-2 TRBV28 CASSLSQANYGYTF TGTGCCAGCAGTTTATCACAGGCTAACTATGGCTACACCTTC
NA NA TRBJ1-5 TRBV2 CASSGQVSNQPQHF TGTGCCAGCAGTGGACAGGTGAGCAATCAGCCCCAGCATTTT
NA NA TRBJ2-5 TRBV7-3 CASSVDRNRGTQYF TGTGCCAGCAGCGTCGACAGGAACCGGGGGACCCAGTACTTC
NA many TRBJ1-3 TRBV6-1 CASRDKGNTIYF TGTGCCAGCCGGGACAAGGGAAACACCATATATTTT
NA NA TRBJ2-2 TRBV6-4 CASRDGVRDTGELFF TGTGCCAGCAGGGACGGGGTTCGTGACACCGGGGAGCTGTTTTTT
NA NA TRBJ2-7 TRBV7-9 CASSLDGGVNRGLTYEQYF TGTGCCAGCAGCTTAGACGGGGGTGTCAATAGGGGACTCACCTACGAGCAGTACTTC
TRBD2 NA TRBJ2-7 TRBV10-3 CAVQAGARDEQYF TGTGCCGTACAAGCGGGAGCCCGTGACGAGCAGTACTTC
TRBD1 NA TRBJ2-7 TRBV18 CASSPLLPGTGKSNEQYF TGTGCCAGCTCACCTCTACTCCCCGGGACAGGGAAGTCCAACGAGCAGTACTTC
NA many TRBJ1-1 TRBV29-1 CSVNQASVGTEAFF TGCAGCGTCAATCAGGCTTCGGTGGGAACTGAAGCTTTCTTT
NA many TRBJ1-2 TRBV5-6 CASSLGPMDYGYTF TGTGCCAGCAGCTTGGGCCCAATGGACTATGGCTACACCTTC